The present T cell receptor (beta chain) was sequenced within a study of T cell responses to AZD1222 COVID-19 vaccine. Produced via immunoSEQ multiplex PCR; TCRdb's table is partial and in-frame only. The sample contains 150,000 to 200,000 clones, around nine tenths of which appear only once. This CDR3 comprises 15 residues. The germline V gene has CDR1 SGDLS and CDR2 YYNGEE. V was pared by 0 bases and J by 5 bases, with 11 bases between. In this sample, this clone turned up once. The V and J genes are TRBV9 and TRBJ1-4; TRBD1 might be the D (5 bases). The sample here was peripheral blood, taken on day 0 of AZD1222 vaccination. This receptor was identified in an adult in good health. The CDR3 here is CASSVEAGRNEKLFF. In nucleotides, the CDR3 is TGTGCCAGCAGCGTAGAAGCAGGGCGCAATGAAAAACTGTTTTTT. Combining the CDR3 with reference TRBV9 and TRBJ1-4 gives the whole variable domain DSGVTQTPKHLITATGQRVTLRCSPRSGDLSVYWYQQSLDQGLQFLIQYYNGEERAKGNILERFSAQQFPDLHSELNLSSLELGDSALYFCASSVEAGRNEKLFFGSGTQLSVL.